These 18 T cell receptor beta chains share one sample of origin, sequenced in a study of OX40 agonist ivuxolimab in advanced cancers. Assay: immunoSEQ multiplex PCR; the TCRdb copy retains only in-frame clones and omits some. Of some 61,000 clones listed, 90% were seen once; the top ten hold under 5.5%. The sequenced sample was CD4+ or CD8+ T cells sorted from blood, obtained in a trial of the OX40 agonist ivuxolimab. Receptors were obtained from an adult with an advanced solid tumor such as melanoma, head and neck, liver or kidney cancer.

In DNA form, the CDR3 reads TGTGCCAGCAACGGAGGGATTGCCGACGAGCAGTACTTC. Protein: CASNGGIADEQYF. This chain connects TRBV2 to TRBJ2-7; weak D call: TRBD2 (6 bases). Germline V lookup: CDR1 SNHLY, CDR2 FYNNEI. With 7 bases removed from V and 5 bases from J, the gap between germline ends came to 15 bases. The CDR3 loop spans 13 amino acids.

The chain recombines TRBV29-1 with TRBJ1-2, with TRBD1 matching 7 bases. Trimming removed 6 bases from V and 4 bases from J; junction bases left unmatched: 2. The CDR3 sequence is 11 residues long. CDR1 SQVTM and CDR2 ANQGSEA come from the germline V gene. The CDR3 DNA reads as TGCAGCGTGGGACAGTCCTATGGCTACACCTTC. Translating it yields CSVGQSYGYTF.

The genes are TRBV27 and TRBJ1-4; TRBD1 aligns across 8 bases. Per the germline V gene, CDR1 is MNHEY and CDR2 is SMNVEV (reference sequence). With 3 bases clipped from V and 8 bases from J, the junction kept 11 bases outside the gene matches. The CDR3 spans 16 residues. The CDR3 sequence: CASSFHRQGLREKLFF. The CDR3 DNA follows: TGTGCCAGCAGTTTCCATCGACAGGGGCTGAGGGAAAAACTGTTTTTT.

V gene TRBV6-5 combines with J gene TRBJ1-3; D not resolved. The CDR3 is 16 amino acids. Trimming pared 4 bases from V and 0 bases from J, leaving 13 bases between. CDR1 and CDR2 from the germline V gene are MNHEY and SVGAGI. CDR3 protein: CASSSTYTLSGNTIYF. The CDR3 DNA is TGTGCCAGCAGTTCCACCTACACGCTCTCTGGAAACACCATATATTTT.

This chain uses TRBV11-2 with TRBJ2-3; D is unresolved. V lost 0 bases, J lost 2 bases, and 6 bases lay in between. The germline V gene encodes CDR1 SGHAT and CDR2 FQNNGV. The CDR3 contains 14 residues. CDR3 sequence (DNA): TGTGCCAGCAGCTTAGAGGGCTACACAGATACGCAGTATTTT. Amino acids: CASSLEGYTDTQYF. The variable domain in full, completed from reference TRBV11-2 and TRBJ2-3, reads EAGVAQSPRYKIIEKRQSVAFWCNPISGHATLYWYQQILGQGPKLLIQFQNNGVVDDSQLPKDRFSAERLKGVDSTLKIQPAKLEDSAVYLCASSLEGYTDTQYFGPGTRLTVL.

This chain uses TRBV11-1 with TRBJ2-2, with 7 bases aligning to TRBD1. The V and J ends lost 6 bases and 6 bases, in that order; junction bases with no gene match: 4. The CDR3 consists of 13 residues. Germline values: CDR1 SGHAT, CDR2 FQDESV (reference sequence). Written as DNA, the CDR3 is TGTGCCAGCAGATGGCAGGGGGCCGGGGAGCTGTTTTTT. It is translated as CASRWQGAGELFF.

As regards this clone: Germline is not matched at one junction end, which may reflect a read error. The chain has TRBV25-1 and TRBJ2-7, with 12 bases lining up with TRBD1. The CDR3 consists of 15 residues. CDR1 is MGHDK, CDR2 SYGVNS, per germline. The CDR3 DNA reads TGTGCCAGCAGTCAATACGGGACAGGGGGCGGCGAGCAGTACTTC. Translated, it gives CASSQYGTGGGEQYF.

V is TRBV30 and J is TRBJ2-7; no reliable D call. Germline V gene data show CDR1 as GTSNPN and CDR2 as SVGIG (reference sequence). The V end lost 2 bases, the J end lost 0 bases, and 8 bases lay between the germline ends. The CDR3 totals 13 residues. The CDR3 is CAWSYGTSYEQYF. The CDR3 coding sequence is TGTGCCTGGAGTTACGGAACCTCCTACGAGCAGTACTTC.

This chain uses TRBV5-1 with TRBJ2-1; 9 bases agree with TRBD2. The germline V gene has CDR1 SGHRS and CDR2 YFSETQ. The CDR3 has 15 amino acids. The J segment lost 2 bases and the V segment lost 1 base, leaving 1 base of the junction unmatched. Written as DNA, the CDR3 is TGCGCCAGCAGCTTGTCTAGCGGGACCTACAATGAGCAGTTCTTC. It translates to CASSLSSGTYNEQFF. The whole variable domain, remainder taken from reference TRBV5-1 and TRBJ2-1, is KAGVTQTPRYLIKTRGQQVTLSCSPISGHRSVSWYQQTPGQGLQFLFEYFSETQRNKGNFPGRFSGRQFSNSRSEMNVSTLELGDSALYLCASSLSSGTYNEQFFGPGTRLTVL.

J is TRBJ1-5 and V is TRBV6-5; TRBD1 might be the D (5 bases). V lost 5 bases to trimming and J lost 1 base, with 12 bases between them. The CDR3 length is 15 residues. CDR1 is MNHEY, CDR2 SVGAGI, per germline. Written as DNA, the CDR3 is TGTGCCAGCAGTCCCGGGACGGAAAGCAATCAGCCCCAGCATTTT. This translates into CASSPGTESNQPQHF.

V and J are TRBV5-1 and TRBJ2-3; 7 nucleotides line up with TRBD2. Germline V CDR1 and CDR2: SGHRS, YFSETQ. V shed 4 bases and J 2 bases; nucleotides not matched to a gene: 7. The CDR3 sequence is 15 residues long. The CDR3 DNA is TGCGCCAGCAGCCCCGGGACTACCTACACAGATACGCAGTATTTT. This encodes CASSPGTTYTDTQYF. Full variable domain (outside the CDR3, taken from reference TRBV5-1 and TRBJ2-3): KAGVTQTPRYLIKTRGQQVTLSCSPISGHRSVSWYQQTPGQGLQFLFEYFSETQRNKGNFPGRFSGRQFSNSRSEMNVSTLELGDSALYLCASSPGTTYTDTQYFGPGTRLTVL.

The V and J genes are TRBV5-1 and TRBJ2-1, with D unresolved. This CDR3 region has 11 residues. V lost 0 bases, J lost 9 bases, and 4 bases lay in between. Germline V gives CDR1 SGHRS, CDR2 YFSETQ. Here the CDR3 reads CASSLGVEQFF. The CDR3 DNA follows: TGCGCCAGCAGCTTGGGGGTTGAGCAGTTCTTC.

This clone was seen only once. An end of the junction differs from the germline gene, which may be a read error. V is TRBV7-7 and J is TRBJ2-5; 7 bases line up with TRBD2. The CDR3 spans 15 residues. Germline V gene sequence: CDR1 SSHAT, CDR2 FNYEAQ (reference sequence). The CDR3 loop is CASSLRAGESETQYF. The CDR3 DNA reads as TGTGCTAGCAGCTTACGGGCGGGAGAGTCAGAGACCCAGTACTTC.

The genes are TRBV10-3 and TRBJ1-5, with D unclear. V dropped 4 bases and J dropped 1 base, with 8 bases sitting between them. This CDR3 region has 14 residues. The V gene's germline CDR1 is ENHRY and CDR2 SYGVKD. As DNA, the CDR3 is TGTGCCATCAGTGGAGGTTACAGCAATCAGCCCCAGCATTTT. As protein: CAISGGYSNQPQHF.

The gene calls are TRBV7-6 and TRBJ2-1; 9 nucleotides match TRBD2. This CDR3 contains 16 residues. After removal of 1 base from V and 4 bases from J, the junction contained 5 bases not matched to a gene. CDR1 is SGHVS, CDR2 FNYEAQ, per germline. This CDR3 reads CASSLEGSGGYNEQFF. As DNA, the CDR3 is TGTGCCAGCAGCTTAGAAGGTAGCGGGGGATACAATGAGCAGTTCTTC.

The chain joins TRBV2 to TRBJ1-2; no clear D gene. In germline, CDR1 is SNHLY, CDR2 FYNNEI. There are 11 residues in the CDR3. Trimming stripped 11 bases from V and 0 bases from J, with 7 bases between. Here the CDR3 reads CASETNYGYTF. Here the CDR3 DNA reads TGTGCCTCCGAGACTAACTATGGCTACACCTTC.

The chain employs TRBV2 and TRBJ2-1; possibly TRBD1 for D (6 bases). The CDR3 extends over 15 amino acids. Between the trimmed V and J ends, which lost 6 bases and 9 bases, there was a span of 21 bases. Per germline, CDR1 SNHLY and CDR2 FYNNEI. In DNA form, the CDR3 reads TGTGCCAGCAGGGTCCCGGGACACCCTGAGGGTGAGCAGTTCTTC. Amino acid sequence: CASRVPGHPEGEQFF.

The chain joins TRBV5-1 to TRBJ1-2; 8 nucleotides match TRBD1. Looked up from germline, CDR1 is SGHRS and CDR2 is YFSETQ. V shed 4 bases and J 2 bases; nucleotides not matched to a gene: 7. The CDR3 is 15 residues long. The CDR3 region is CASSPDTGGNYGYTF. CDR3 nucleotide sequence: TGCGCCAGCAGCCCGGATACAGGGGGGAACTATGGCTACACCTTC.